The source of this T cell receptor beta chain is a study of cytomegalovirus exposure and HLA in healthy donors. Worth noting for this clone: Its matching antigen is unknown.

Use of 60 Vbeta and 13 Jbeta primers characterized the PCR. The protocol was immunoSEQ multiplex PCR, while the TCRdb copy is restricted to in-frame clones and leaves out a portion. The table lists about 180,000 clones, over 80% of them singletons. Study conclusions and caveats: Data from an earlier analysis indicated that most TCR beta V segments were productive either about 87% or about 30% of the time.

The V segment lost 3 bases and the J segment 3 bases; nucleotides outside the gene matches: 13. Germline V gene data show CDR1 as SNHLY and CDR2 as FYNNEI. The CDR3 totals 18 residues. All donors participated as healthy donors of bone marrow. The sequence came from a man aged 40-49 years in good health and CMV-seronegative. This chain links TRBV2 with TRBJ2-3; 9 bases are a match to TRBD2. Sequencing was done on a sample of PBMCs. CDR3 sequence reads: CASSDPFSLAGDTDTQYF. CDR3 in DNA: TGTGCCAGCAGTGACCCCTTCTCCTTAGCGGGGGATACAGATACGCAGTATTTT.